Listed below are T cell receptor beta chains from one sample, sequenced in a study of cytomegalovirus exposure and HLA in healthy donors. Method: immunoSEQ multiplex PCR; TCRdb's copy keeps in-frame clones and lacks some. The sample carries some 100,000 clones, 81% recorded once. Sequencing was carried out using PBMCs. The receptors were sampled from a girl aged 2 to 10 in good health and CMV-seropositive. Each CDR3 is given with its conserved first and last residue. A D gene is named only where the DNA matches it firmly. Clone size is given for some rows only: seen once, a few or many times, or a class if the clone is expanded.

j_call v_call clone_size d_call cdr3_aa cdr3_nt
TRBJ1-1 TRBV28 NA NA CASLEEKTGEAFF TGTGCCAGCCTAGAGGAGAAAACTGGCGAAGCTTTCTTT
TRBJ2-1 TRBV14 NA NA CASSPQGLIYNEQFF TGTGCCAGCAGCCCTCAGGGTCTGATCTACAATGAGCAGTTCTTC
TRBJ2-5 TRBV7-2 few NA CASSLTSYQETQYF TGTGCCAGCAGCCTAACTTCGTACCAAGAGACCCAGTACTTC
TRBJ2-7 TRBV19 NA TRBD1 CASSPTGEGYEQYF TGTGCCAGTAGCCCGACAGGGGAAGGCTACGAGCAGTACTTC
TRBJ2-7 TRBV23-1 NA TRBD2 CASSRSGSSPYEQYF TGCGCCAGCAGTCGAAGCGGGAGCTCCCCCTACGAGCAGTACTTC
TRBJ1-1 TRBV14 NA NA CASSLTTGTEAFF TGTGCCAGCAGTTTGACAACTGGTACTGAAGCTTTCTTT
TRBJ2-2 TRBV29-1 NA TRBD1 CSVSGDRRGPGELFF TGCAGCGTTTCTGGGGACAGGAGGGGGCCCGGGGAGCTGTTTTTT
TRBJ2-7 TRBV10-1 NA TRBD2 CASSESRLAGGPGEQYF TGCGCCAGCAGTGAGTCCCGCCTAGCGGGAGGGCCGGGCGAGCAGTACTTC
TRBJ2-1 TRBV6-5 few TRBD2 CASSYWRESYNEQFF TGTGCCAGCAGTTACTGGCGGGAGTCCTACAATGAGCAGTTCTTC
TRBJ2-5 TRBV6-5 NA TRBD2 CATRSSGETQYF TGTGCAACTCGGAGTAGCGGGGAGACCCAGTACTTC
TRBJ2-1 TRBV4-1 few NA CASSTAGNNEQFF TGCGCCAGCAGCACAGCGGGTAACAATGAGCAGTTCTTC
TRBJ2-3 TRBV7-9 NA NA CASRPSSTDTQYF TGTGCCAGCAGACCGAGCAGCACAGATACGCAGTATTTT
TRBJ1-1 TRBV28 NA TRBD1 CATKETGGLNTEAFF TGTGCCACCAAGGAGACAGGGGGTTTGAACACTGAAGCTTTCTTT
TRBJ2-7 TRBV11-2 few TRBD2 CASSAPGAGGYEQYF TGTGCCAGCAGCGCCCCTGGGGCGGGGGGCTACGAGCAGTACTTC
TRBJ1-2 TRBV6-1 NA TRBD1 CASSVVETGGYNGYTF TGTGCCAGCAGTGTGGTGGAGACAGGGGGTTACAATGGCTACACCTTC
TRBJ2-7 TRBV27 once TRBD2 CASSFLAGIYEQYF TGTGCCAGCAGTTTTCTAGCGGGAATCTACGAGCAGTACTTC
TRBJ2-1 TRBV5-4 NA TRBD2 CASSLSLAGVTNEQFF TGTGCCAGCAGCTTGAGTCTAGCGGGAGTCACCAATGAGCAGTTCTTC
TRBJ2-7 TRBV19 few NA CASSLEGYEQYF TGTGCCAGTAGCCTGGAGGGTTACGAGCAGTACTTC
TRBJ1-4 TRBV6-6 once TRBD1 CASRQTGAGNEKLFF TGTGCCAGCAGACAAACAGGGGCCGGTAATGAAAAACTGTTTTTT
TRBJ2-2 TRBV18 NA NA CASSPGRVAGELFF TGTGCCAGCTCACCTGGCAGGGTGGCCGGGGAGCTGTTTTTT
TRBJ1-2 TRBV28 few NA CASSWRPDYGYTF TGTGCCAGCAGTTGGAGGCCAGACTATGGCTACACCTTC
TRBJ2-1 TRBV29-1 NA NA CSAEGLREQFF TGCAGCGCTGAAGGGCTTCGTGAGCAGTTCTTC
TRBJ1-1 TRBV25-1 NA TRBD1 CASSVGGLVNTEAFF TGTGCCAGCAGTGTAGGGGGCCTAGTGAACACTGAAGCTTTCTTT
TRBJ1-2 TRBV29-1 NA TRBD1 CSVDRELSGHGYTF TGCAGCGTGGACAGGGAATTATCGGGGCATGGCTACACCTTC
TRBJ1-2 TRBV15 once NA CALRSRAPLNYGYTF TGTGCCCTGAGAAGCAGGGCCCCATTAAACTATGGCTACACCTTC
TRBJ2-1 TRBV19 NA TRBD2 CASSIGGTSGSYNEQFF TGTGCCAGTAGTATAGGAGGGACTAGCGGTAGCTACAATGAGCAGTTCTTC
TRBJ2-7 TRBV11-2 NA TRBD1 CASSSSTGEYEQYF TGTGCCAGCAGCTCTTCGACAGGGGAATACGAGCAGTACTTC
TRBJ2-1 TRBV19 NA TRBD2 CASRTKTPSGSRLVSYNEQFF TGTGCCAGTAGGACAAAAACCCCTAGCGGGAGTCGTTTGGTATCCTACAATGAGCAGTTCTTC
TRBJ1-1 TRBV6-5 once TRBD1 CASSVSGTGQGAFF TGTGCCAGCAGTGTCTCCGGGACAGGGCAGGGAGCTTTCTTT
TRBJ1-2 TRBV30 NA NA CAWSVRGRGYTF TGTGCCTGGAGTGTACGGGGTCGAGGCTACACCTTC
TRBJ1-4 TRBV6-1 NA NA CASSEGWGGVNEKLFF TGTGCCAGCAGTGAGGGCTGGGGAGGAGTCAATGAAAAACTGTTTTTT
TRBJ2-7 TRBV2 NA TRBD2 CASSGLAGGSLTYEQYF TGTGCCAGCAGTGGTCTAGCGGGGGGGTCTTTAACTTACGAGCAGTACTTC
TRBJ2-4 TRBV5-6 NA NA CASSSRSQGFDSHYF TGTGCCAGCAGCTCGAGGTCTCAGGGGTTCGACTCTCACTACTTC
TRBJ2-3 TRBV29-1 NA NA CSVELGSDDTQYF TGCAGCGTCGAACTCGGCAGCGATGATACGCAGTATTTT
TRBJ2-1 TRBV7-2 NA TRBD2 CASSTSIGRDPNEQFF TGTGCCAGCAGCACGTCCATCGGGAGGGACCCCAATGAGCAGTTCTTC
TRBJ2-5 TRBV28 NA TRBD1 CASSQSNRGTQYF TGTGCCAGCAGTCAAAGCAACAGGGGGACCCAGTACTTC
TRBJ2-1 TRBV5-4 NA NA CASSWTPLRTGTYNEQFF TGTGCCAGCAGCTGGACCCCTCTTAGGACTGGAACCTACAATGAGCAGTTCTTC
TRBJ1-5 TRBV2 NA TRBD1 CASSERGTGTRPQHF TGTGCCAGCAGTGAGAGGGGGACAGGTACGCGTCCCCAGCATTTT
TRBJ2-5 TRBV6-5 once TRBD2 CASSYSIGLGVQTQYF TGTGCCAGCAGTTACTCGATCGGACTAGGAGTTCAGACCCAGTACTTC
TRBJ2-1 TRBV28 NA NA CASSLGRTFSYNEQFF TGTGCCAGCAGTTTAGGAAGGACTTTTTCCTACAATGAGCAGTTCTTC
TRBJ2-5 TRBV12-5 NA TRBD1 CASGYTGDGQETQYF TGTGCTAGTGGTTATACAGGGGATGGGCAAGAGACCCAGTACTTC
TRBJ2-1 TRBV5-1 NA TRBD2 CASSVNAGGPKGEQFF TGCGCCAGCAGCGTGAACGCGGGAGGGCCGAAAGGTGAGCAGTTCTTC
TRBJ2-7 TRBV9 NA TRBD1 CASSGTGNEQYF TGTGCCAGCAGCGGGACAGGGAACGAGCAGTACTTC
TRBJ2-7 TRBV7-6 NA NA CASSLGEDLYEQYF TGTGCCAGCAGCTTAGGGGAGGATCTCTACGAGCAGTACTTC